This passage covers 27 T cell receptor beta chains from one sample sequenced in a study of T cell repertoires in ileal Crohn's disease. Sequencing was performed with immunoSEQ multiplex PCR; in TCRdb, only in-frame clones are kept and a portion is missing. Here the sample spans fewer than 5,500 clones, roughly four fifths being singletons. The specimen sequenced was ileal tissue. Receptors originate from an adult with Crohn's disease.

The V and J genes are TRBV6-1 and TRBJ1-1; maybe TRBD1 (6 bases). Trimming removed 6 bases from V and 5 bases from J, with 16 bases in between. The germline CDR1 and CDR2 sequences are MNHNS and SASEGT. The CDR3 has 14 amino acids. The CDR3 region is CASSLPRGRTEAFF. The CDR3 DNA reads as TGTGCCAGCAGCCTACCCAGGGGAAGGACTGAAGCTTTCTTT.

This chain connects TRBV6-4 to TRBJ1-2; 8 bases are a match to TRBD1. Trimming at V came to 6 bases and at J to 13 bases, leaving 16 bases not matched to a gene. Germline loops: CDR1 MRHNA, CDR2 SNTAGT. CDR3 length equals 14 residues. Written as DNA, the CDR3 is TGTGCCAGCAGCCAGACAGGGGACCGGATAGAGAGCACCTTC. This encodes CASSQTGDRIESTF.

V and J are TRBV7-3 and TRBJ2-1; D is undetermined. V gave up 3 bases and J gave up 2 bases, with 8 bases separating them. Germline-derived CDR1 and CDR2 are SGHTA and FQGTGA. This CDR3 is built from 14 residues. The CDR3 nucleotides are TGTGCCAGCAGCTTTGACGGAACCTACAATGAGCAGTTCTTC. This translates into CASSFDGTYNEQFF.

V gene TRBV5-6 combines with J gene TRBJ1-6, with D possibly TRBD1 on 5 matching bases. The germline V and J ends were trimmed by 2 bases and 9 bases, with 12 bases remaining between them. CDR1 SGHDT and CDR2 YYEEEE come from the germline V gene. The CDR3 contains 14 residues. The CDR3 nucleotides read TGTGCCAGCAGCTTCCCCGCGGGGGTTTCACCCCTCCACTTT. Protein product: CASSFPAGVSPLHF.

The V call is TRBV14, the J call TRBJ2-5; possible D gene TRBD1, 5 bases. V was shortened by 1 base and J by 4 bases, with 13 bases between the two germline ends. This CDR3 is built from 15 residues. Germline V CDR1 and CDR2: SGHDN, FVKESK. The CDR3 DNA reads TGTGCCAGCAGCCAAGGTTCAGGGCAAATAGAGACCCAGTACTTC. This encodes CASSQGSGQIETQYF.

The J gene is TRBJ2-1, the V gene TRBV5-1, with a possible D match to TRBD2 (5 bases). The ends were cut back, 4 bases at V and 0 bases at J, with 11 bases in the middle. This CDR3 is 15 amino acids long. Per germline, CDR1 SGHRS and CDR2 YFSETQ. This CDR3 reads CASSVDSDSYNEQFF. The CDR3 nucleotides read TGCGCCAGCAGCGTGGACTCAGACTCCTACAATGAGCAGTTCTTC. Based on the CDR3 plus reference TRBV5-1 and TRBJ2-1, the full variable domain is KAGVTQTPRYLIKTRGQQVTLSCSPISGHRSVSWYQQTPGQGLQFLFEYFSETQRNKGNFPGRFSGRQFSNSRSEMNVSTLELGDSALYLCASSVDSDSYNEQFFGPGTRLTVL.

The chain recombines TRBV7-2 with TRBJ2-7, with D tentatively TRBD2 (5 bases). CDR3 size: 16 residues. Deletions cut 4 bases from V and 2 bases from J, with 18 bases between. CDR1 SGHTA and CDR2 FQGNSA come from the germline V gene. The CDR3 DNA reads as TGTGCCAGCAGCTCCCTGACTGGCCGGGAAACCTACGAGCAGTACTTC. Translating gives CASSSLTGRETYEQYF.

The chain uses TRBV15 and TRBJ1-1; D possibly corresponds to TRBD1 (5 bases). The CDR3 loop spans 14 amino acids. Germline V lookup: CDR1 LNHNV, CDR2 YYDKDF (reference sequence). V was shortened by 2 bases and J by 4 bases, with 11 bases between the two germline ends. The CDR3 here is CATSRSLGGTEAFF. The CDR3, as DNA: TGTGCCACCAGCAGATCGTTGGGGGGCACTGAAGCTTTCTTT.

The rearrangement links TRBV5-1 to TRBJ2-7; D is perhaps TRBD1 or TRBD2 (5 bases each). CDR1 is SGHRS, CDR2 YFSETQ, per germline. Trimming shortened V by 5 bases and J by 0 bases, and 12 bases separated the two germline ends. This CDR3 region has 14 residues. The CDR3 here is CASRWDDLSYEQYF. CDR3 nucleotides: TGCGCCAGCAGATGGGACGATCTCTCCTACGAGCAGTACTTC.

This clone has a handful of counts. The rearrangement uses TRBV6-6 and TRBJ1-2; unclear D gene. This CDR3 is built from 10 residues. Trimming removed 6 bases at V and 6 bases at J, with 5 bases between. The germline gives CDR1 MNHNY, CDR2 SVGAGI (reference sequence). The CDR3 loop is CASREDGYTF. As DNA, the CDR3 is TGTGCCAGCAGGGAAGATGGCTACACCTTC.

The V gene is TRBV7-2, the J gene TRBJ1-5, with D unresolved. Trimming left V 1 base short and J 6 bases short, with 4 bases between. The V gene's germline CDR1 is SGHTA and CDR2 FQGNSA. This CDR3 has 12 amino acids. CDR3 region: CASSLDSQPQHF. For the CDR3, the DNA is TGTGCCAGCAGCTTAGACAGTCAGCCCCAGCATTTT.

The rearrangement links TRBV5-1 to TRBJ1-1; TRBD1 agrees at 8 bases. Unmatched junction bases numbered 3, after V lost 4 bases and J lost 4 bases. The CDR3 loop spans 13 amino acids. Germline CDR1 reads SGHRS; CDR2 reads YFSETQ. Here the CDR3 reads CASSLDRATEAFF. CDR3 DNA sequence: TGCGCCAGCAGCCTGGACAGGGCCACTGAAGCTTTCTTT. Filled out from reference TRBV5-1 and TRBJ1-1, the complete variable domain reads KAGVTQTPRYLIKTRGQQVTLSCSPISGHRSVSWYQQTPGQGLQFLFEYFSETQRNKGNFPGRFSGRQFSNSRSEMNVSTLELGDSALYLCASSLDRATEAFFGQGTRLTVV.

The chain links TRBV18 to TRBJ1-1, with TRBD1 identical over 8 bases. The CDR3 length is 15 residues. Germline assignment: CDR1 KGHSH and CDR2 LQKENI. The junction had 7 bases not matched to a gene; V was cut back by 6 bases and J by 1 base. DNA for the CDR3: TGTGCCAGCTCCTTCCAGGGGGCTTCGAACACTGAAGCTTTCTTT. This codes for CASSFQGASNTEAFF.

The chain recombines TRBV4-2 with TRBJ2-7; TRBD1 might be the D (6 bases). V gave up 4 bases and J gave up 2 bases, with 18 bases separating them. The length of the CDR3 is 16 residues. Germline V gene data show CDR1 as LGHNA and CDR2 as YNFKEQ. The DNA of the CDR3 is TGTGCCAGCAGCCTAAGCCTGCAGGGGCCTACCTACGAGCAGTACTTC. Its protein is CASSLSLQGPTYEQYF.

The rearrangement joins TRBV29-1 to TRBJ2-2; TRBD1 is a possible D gene (6 bases). From germline, CDR1 is SQVTM and CDR2 ANQGSEA. The CDR3 sequence is 16 residues long. The ends were cut back, 4 bases at V and 6 bases at J, with 21 bases in the middle. The CDR3 loop reads CSVVEVSDSGAGELFF. The DNA for the CDR3 is TGCAGCGTTGTTGAGGTTTCGGACAGTGGGGCCGGGGAGCTGTTTTTT.

This clone was counted a few times. This same CDR3 is encoded by further DNA sequences in the sample. The rearrangement links TRBV5-1 to TRBJ1-1; 11 bases align to TRBD1. V was pared by 3 bases and J by 4 bases, with 5 bases of the junction left unmatched. The V gene's germline CDR1 is SGHRS and CDR2 YFSETQ. The CDR3 covers 15 residues. The CDR3 here is CASSSGDRGGTEAFF. The CDR3 DNA sequence: TGCGCCAGCAGCTCGGGGGACAGGGGGGGCACTGAAGCTTTCTTT. The whole variable domain, filled in from reference TRBV5-1 and TRBJ1-1, reads KAGVTQTPRYLIKTRGQQVTLSCSPISGHRSVSWYQQTPGQGLQFLFEYFSETQRNKGNFPGRFSGRQFSNSRSEMNVSTLELGDSALYLCASSSGDRGGTEAFFGQGTRLTVV.

As DNA, the CDR3 is TGTGCCAGCAGCTTAGCCCCAGCGGGCAGGGGGTTTCAAGAGACCCAGTACTTC. Translating it yields CASSLAPAGRGFQETQYF. V and J are TRBV7-8 and TRBJ2-5, with D tentatively TRBD1 (7 bases). The germline V and J ends were trimmed by 0 bases and 2 bases, with 19 bases remaining between them. This CDR3 contains 18 residues. CDR1 and CDR2 (germline): SGHVS, FQNEAQ.

The V call is TRBV29-1, the J call TRBJ1-1; tentative D call: TRBD1 (5 bases). Germline loops: CDR1 SQVTM, CDR2 ANQGSEA. The CDR3 loop spans 13 amino acids. V lost 7 bases and J lost 1, with 13 bases in between. Here the CDR3 reads CSAWDLQNTEAFF. DNA of the CDR3: TGCAGCGCTTGGGACCTCCAGAACACTGAAGCTTTCTTT.

V usage is TRBV14 and J usage is TRBJ1-1; 10 bases agree with TRBD1. The V and J ends lost 4 bases and 1 base, in that order; junction bases with no gene match: 9. There are 17 residues in the CDR3. Germline V lookup: CDR1 SGHDN, CDR2 FVKESK. CDR3 bases: TGTGCCAGCAGCCCTCGGGACAGGGGAGCTGAGAACACTGAAGCTTTCTTT. It codes for CASSPRDRGAENTEAFF.

By frequency in the sample, this clone is large (0.1 to 1%). The genes are TRBV19 and TRBJ1-1; D unresolved. V was trimmed by 8 bases and J by 1 base, leaving 26 bases between them. Germline CDR1 is LNHDA and CDR2 is SQIVND (reference sequence). CDR3 length: 18 amino acids. CDR3 sequence reads: CASRRSQLDPKGNTEAFF. The CDR3 DNA sequence: TGTGCCAGTCGAAGGTCTCAGTTGGATCCAAAGGGGAACACTGAAGCTTTCTTT.

V gene TRBV7-2 combines with J gene TRBJ1-5; 7 bases fit TRBD1. The germline V gene has CDR1 SGHTA and CDR2 FQGNSA. The CDR3 runs to 14 residues. Losses at the gene ends were 6 bases for V and 4 bases for J; bases not matched to a gene: 6. The CDR3 nucleotides read TGTGCCAGCAGTCACCGGACAGGTAATCAGCCCCAGCATTTT. Encoded protein: CASSHRTGNQPQHF.

This clone was detected only a few times. This rearrangement joins TRBV10-3 to TRBJ1-1; D gene unclear. Trimming took 3 bases from V and 5 from J, leaving 7 bases between them. CDR3 length: 12 amino acids. The V gene's germline CDR1 is ENHRY and CDR2 SYGVKD. The DNA of the CDR3 is TGTGCCATCAGTGAAGTTGGGACTGAAGCTTTCTTT. Protein sequence: CAISEVGTEAFF.

This chain uses TRBV7-9 with TRBJ1-2; no firm D call. From germline, CDR1 is SEHNR and CDR2 FQNEAQ (reference sequence). V lost 2 bases to trimming and J lost 4 bases, with 8 bases between them. This CDR3 spans 13 amino acids. CDR3 in amino acids: CASSLSELYGYTF. The CDR3 DNA is TGTGCCAGCAGCTTAAGTGAGCTCTATGGCTACACCTTC.

V usage is TRBV2 and J usage is TRBJ1-5; D is possibly TRBD1 (6 bases). Germline loops: CDR1 SNHLY, CDR2 FYNNEI. Between the trimmed V and J ends, which lost 11 bases and 0 bases, there was a span of 11 bases. The CDR3 totals 13 residues. This chain's CDR3 is CACQGNSNQPQHF. The CDR3 DNA is TGTGCCTGTCAGGGGAATAGCAATCAGCCCCAGCATTTT.

This sequence joins TRBV30 and TRBJ1-5; no clear D gene. CDR3 length: 13 residues. Looked up from germline, CDR1 is GTSNPN and CDR2 is SVGIG (reference sequence). With 1 base removed from V and 2 bases from J, the gap between germline ends came to 6 bases. CDR3 protein: CAWSDQRNQPQHF. The DNA for the CDR3 is TGTGCCTGGAGTGATCAACGCAATCAGCCCCAGCATTTT.

This clone was recorded only once. The chain is built from TRBV5-6 and TRBJ1-1; D is undetermined. Trimming removed 7 bases at V and 1 base at J, with 17 bases between. Germline CDR1 and CDR2: SGHDT and YYEEEE. The length of the CDR3 is 15 residues. CDR3 DNA: TGTGCCAGCGAGAGAGCCGGGAGGAGGAACACTGAAGCTTTCTTT. This translates into CASERAGRRNTEAFF. Drawing the rest from reference TRBV5-6 and TRBJ1-1, the complete variable domain is DAGVTQSPTHLIKTRGQQVTLRCSPKSGHDTVSWYQQALGQGPQFIFQYYEEEERQRGNFPDRFSGHQFPNYSSELNVNALLLGDSALYLCASERAGRRNTEAFFGQGTRLTVV.

V usage is TRBV7-3 and J usage is TRBJ2-1; TRBD2 might be the D (6 bases). Germline V lookup: CDR1 SGHTA, CDR2 FQGTGA. The length of the CDR3 is 15 residues. Trimming removed 5 bases from V and 4 bases from J, with 15 bases in between. DNA for the CDR3: TGTGCCAGCAGCCAGACGAGCGGGCGGTACAATGAGCAGTTCTTC. It is translated as CASSQTSGRYNEQFF.